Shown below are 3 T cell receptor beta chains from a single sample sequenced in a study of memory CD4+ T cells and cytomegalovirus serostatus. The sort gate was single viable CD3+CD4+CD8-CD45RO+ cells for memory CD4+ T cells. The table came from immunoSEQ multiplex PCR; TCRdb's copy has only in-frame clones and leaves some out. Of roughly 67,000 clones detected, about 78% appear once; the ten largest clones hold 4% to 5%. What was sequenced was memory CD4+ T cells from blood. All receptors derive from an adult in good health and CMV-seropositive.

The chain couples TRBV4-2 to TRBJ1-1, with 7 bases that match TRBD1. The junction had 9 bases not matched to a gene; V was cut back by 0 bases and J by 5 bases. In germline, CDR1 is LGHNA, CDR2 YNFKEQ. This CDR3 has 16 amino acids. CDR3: CASSQEPTGVGTEAFF. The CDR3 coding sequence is TGTGCCAGCAGCCAAGAGCCTACAGGGGTGGGTACTGAAGCTTTCTTT.

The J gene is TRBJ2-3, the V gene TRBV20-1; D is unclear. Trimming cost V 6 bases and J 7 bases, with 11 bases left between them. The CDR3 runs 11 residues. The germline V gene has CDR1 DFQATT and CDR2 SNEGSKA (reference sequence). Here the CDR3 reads CSASAFNTQYF. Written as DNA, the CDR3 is TGCAGTGCCTCGGCATTTAATACGCAGTATTTT.

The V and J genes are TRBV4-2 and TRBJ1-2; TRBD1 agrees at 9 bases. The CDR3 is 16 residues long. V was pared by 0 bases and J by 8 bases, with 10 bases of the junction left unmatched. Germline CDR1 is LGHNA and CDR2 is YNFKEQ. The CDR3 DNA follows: TGTGCCAGCAGCCAAGACCCCGGGACAGGGATAAGAGGCTACACCTTC. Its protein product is CASSQDPGTGIRGYTF.